This T cell receptor beta chain emerged from a study of spatial heterogeneity in lung cancer. Whole-study results and caveats: Ubiquitous expanded tumor TCRs showed up in blood more at resection than follow-up.

The CDR3 contains 14 residues. CDR1 is LGHNA, CDR2 YSLEER, per germline. V lost 4 bases to trimming and J lost 5 bases, with 11 bases between them. Time point noted: sample taken at primary tumor resection. The donor group consisted of over 55 patients who had untreated, early-stage non-small cell lung cancer. Extraction of whole RNA from tumor, nontumor lung or frozen PBMC preceded unsorted sequencing. In the case of this clonotype: Its target is unknown.

TCRdb reprocessed the 5' RACE reads with MiXCR, giving one entry per CDR3 protein. Of approximately 92,000 distinct CDR3 sequences in the sample, approximately 12% are singletons; the top ten hold over 40%. The receptor was derived from a male donor with early-stage non-small cell lung cancer. The chain employs TRBV4-3 and TRBJ2-2; D might be TRBD1 (5 bases). The sample consisted of PBMCs, taken at surgery. For the CDR3, the DNA is TGCGCCAGCAGCCGATTGTCAGGGACCGGGGAGCTGTTTTTT. Its translation: CASSRLSGTGELFF.